The next 31 T cell receptor beta chains were all read from a single sample in a study of glioma-infiltrating T cells. Amplification of TCR alpha and beta CDR3 regions from RNA used iRepertoire nested multiplex PCR. TCRdb reanalysed the multiplex PCR reads using MiXCR and keeps one entry per CDR3 protein. The table includes 300,000 to 400,000 distinct CDR3 sequences, about two fifths detected once. Sequenced: glioma tissue, nonneoplastic brain tissue, or PBMCs (not recorded which). The receptor source for this set is a human donor with low-grade glioma or glioblastoma, undergoing nonglioma brain surgery, or in good health (not recorded which).

This clonotype came up a few times. The chain has TRBV19 and TRBJ1-2; D not certain. Germline CDR1 reads LNHDA; CDR2 reads SQIVND (reference sequence). The CDR3 runs to 15 residues. The V gene lost 3 bases and the J gene lost 4 bases, with 15 bases spanning the gap. The CDR3 loop is CASSMGSSASYGYTF. In nucleotides, the CDR3 is TGTGCCAGTAGTATGGGCAGCTCAGCCTCCTATGGCTACACCTTC.

As regards this clonotype: The germline gene is not matched at one end of the junction; a read error may be the cause. Here the CDR3 DNA reads TGTGCCAGCAGCCGACAGAGGTTTGGTTCCTACAATGAGCAGCTCTTC. Its translation is CASSRQRFGSYNEQLF. The V gene is TRBV6-6, the J gene TRBJ2-1; TRBD1 is a possible D gene (5 bases). The CDR3 spans 16 residues. Germline V gene sequence: CDR1 MNHNY, CDR2 SVGAGI (reference sequence).

This clonotype was found a few times. The chain couples TRBV14 to TRBJ2-1, with TRBD2 matching over 11 bases. V lost 3 bases, J lost 5 bases, and 3 bases stayed unmatched. This CDR3 has 15 amino acids. Germline values: CDR1 SGHDN, CDR2 FVKESK. CDR3 nucleotides: TGTGCCAGCAGCCACGGGACTAGCGGTAACAATGAGCAGTTCTTC. As protein: CASSHGTSGNNEQFF.

This clonotype was seen just once. The J gene is TRBJ2-5, the V gene TRBV2; D is undetermined. Germline-derived CDR1 and CDR2 are SNHLY and FYNNEI. V dropped 4 bases and J dropped 2 bases, with 11 bases sitting between them. The CDR3 consists of 14 residues. The CDR3 DNA follows: TGTGCCAGCAGTGTTCAAACCCCACAAGAGACCCAGTACTTC. Translating it yields CASSVQTPQETQYF.

The chain employs TRBV3-1 and TRBJ2-5; D remains ambiguous. The ends were cut back, 5 bases at V and 5 bases at J, with 9 bases in the middle. CDR3 length: 12 amino acids. CDR1 is LGHDT and CDR2 is YNNKEL in the germline V gene (reference sequence). For the CDR3, the DNA is TGTGCCAGCAGCACTTTTAGGGAGACCCAGTACTTC. Translating gives CASSTFRETQYF.

This clonotype was counted at least ten times. The J gene is TRBJ2-1, the V gene TRBV6-1; 9 bases are shared with TRBD1. CDR1 is MNHNS and CDR2 is SASEGT in the germline V gene. The V segment lost 6 bases and the J segment 2 bases; nucleotides outside the gene matches: 8. The CDR3 is 16 amino acids. This CDR3 reads CASRLTGTGTYNEQFF. The DNA of the CDR3 is TGTGCCAGCAGACTTACCGGGACAGGGACCTACAATGAGCAGTTCTTC.

V is TRBV6-2 or TRBV6-3 and J is TRBJ2-7; TRBD1 agrees at 9 bases. CDR1 and CDR2 from the germline V gene are MNHEY and SVGEGT. V was clipped by 4 bases and J by 5 bases; unmatched bases: 9. CDR3 length: 15 amino acids. DNA of the CDR3: TGTGCCAGCAGTTTGGGACAGGGCCGTACCCACGAGCAGTACTTC. Encoded protein: CASSLGQGRTHEQYF.

The J gene is TRBJ2-1, the V gene TRBV20-1, with 8 positions matching TRBD2. From germline, CDR1 is DFQATT and CDR2 SNEGSKA (reference sequence). V was clipped by 0 bases and J by 5 bases; unmatched bases: 3. The CDR3 has 14 residues. CDR3 residues: CSARDGRANNEQFF. The CDR3 coding sequence is TGCAGTGCTAGAGACGGGAGGGCCAACAATGAGCAGTTCTTC.

This clonotype has at least ten counts. The CDR3 loop is CASRNGAWRTDTQYF. Here the CDR3 DNA reads TGTGCCAGTCGGAACGGCGCTTGGCGCACAGATACGCAGTATTTT. The chain combines TRBV6-1 with TRBJ2-3; D not certain. The CDR3 extends over 15 amino acids. The V and J ends lost 9 bases and 1 base respectively, with 17 bases between them. Per germline, CDR1 MNHNS and CDR2 SASEGT.

This rearrangement joins TRBV4-3 to TRBJ2-1; 15 nucleotides match TRBD2. Trimming at V came to 3 bases and at J to 8 bases, leaving 8 bases not matched to a gene. The CDR3 runs to 17 residues. Germline V lookup: CDR1 LGHNA, CDR2 YSLEER. CDR3 in amino acids: CASSQRGLAGGEDEQFF. DNA for the CDR3: TGCGCCAGCAGCCAGCGGGGACTAGCGGGAGGTGAGGATGAGCAGTTCTTC.

On this clonotype itself: One end of the junction varies from germline; a read error may be responsible. The V call is TRBV15, the J call TRBJ2-7, with D possibly being TRBD1 (5 bases). The germline V gene encodes CDR1 LNHNV and CDR2 YYDKDF (reference sequence). The CDR3 consists of 17 residues. The CDR3: CVTSRDRTPGLTYEQYF. The CDR3 DNA follows: TGTGTCACCAGCAGAGATCGCACCCCAGGGCTAACCTACGAGCAGTACTTC.

This clonotype was counted only a few times. This rearrangement joins TRBV28 to TRBJ2-6; TRBD1 agrees at 8 bases. CDR3 length: 19 residues. Trimming removed 3 bases from V and 0 bases from J; junction bases left unmatched: 10. In germline, CDR1 is MDHEN, CDR2 SYDVKM. The CDR3, as DNA: TGTGCCAGCAGTTTTTTTTACACAGGGGGACTCTCTGGGGCCAACGTCCTGACTTTC. Translating it yields CASSFFYTGGLSGANVLTF.

This clonotype was seen just once. At one end, the junction sequence differs from germline, possibly due to a read error. The chain combines TRBV4-1 with TRBJ1-2; D remains unclear. CDR3 size: 16 residues. The germline V gene encodes CDR1 MGHRA and CDR2 YSYEKL. For the CDR3, the DNA is TGCGCCAGCAGCCAAAACGATCTGGGATCAGGTTATGCCTACACCTTC. It translates to CASSQNDLGSGYAYTF.

This clonotype was seen many times. The V call is TRBV6-2 or TRBV6-3, the J call TRBJ2-3; tentatively, D is TRBD1 (5 bases). V lost 8 bases and J lost 4, with 13 bases in between. The CDR3 spans 13 residues. In germline, CDR1 is MNHEY, CDR2 SVGEGT. The CDR3 DNA sequence: TGTGCCAGCGGACAACAGGCCCCAGATACGCAGTATTTT. Translation gives CASGQQAPDTQYF.

Of note for this clonotype: A much larger clone lies a single base off, so this may be a read error. V gene TRBV20-1 combines with J gene TRBJ2-4, with D perhaps matching TRBD1 (5 bases). The V gene lost 0 bases and the J gene lost 3 bases, with 12 bases spanning the gap. The CDR3 is 15 residues long. From germline, CDR1 is DFQATT and CDR2 SNEGSKA (reference sequence). CDR3 sequence (DNA): TGCAGTGCTAGAGATGCAGGGAAGGTCAAAAACATTCAGTACTTC. Protein product: CSARDAGKVKNIQYF.

This chain connects TRBV28 to TRBJ2-3, with 10 bases identical to TRBD2. This CDR3 has 14 residues. Germline values: CDR1 MDHEN, CDR2 SYDVKM. Trimming cost V 4 bases and J 6 bases; bases outside gene matches: 4. The CDR3 region is CASSYGLAEDTQYF. CDR3 in DNA: TGTGCCAGCAGTTACGGACTAGCGGAGGATACGCAGTATTTT.

For the CDR3, the DNA is TGTGCCAGCAGCTTGCAGGGACTAGCGTCCTACAATGAGCAGTTCTTC. It is translated as CASSLQGLASYNEQFF. V is TRBV7-2 and J is TRBJ2-1, with 10 positions matching TRBD2. The CDR3 consists of 16 residues. Germline V gene data show CDR1 as SGHTA and CDR2 as FQGNSA. After removal of 3 bases from V and 1 base from J, the junction contained 3 bases not matched to a gene.

The rearrangement uses TRBV28 and TRBJ2-1; perhaps TRBD1 as D (6 bases). Between the trimmed V and J ends, which lost 5 bases and 4 bases, there was a span of 18 bases. Germline loops: CDR1 MDHEN, CDR2 SYDVKM. The CDR3 runs to 16 residues. The CDR3 coding sequence is TGTGCCAGCAGTCCCTCAGGGGAAGGGGAATACAATGAGCAGTTCTTC. This translates into CASSPSGEGEYNEQFF.

The V call is TRBV29-1, the J call TRBJ2-1; a possible D gene is TRBD2 (6 bases). Germline V lookup: CDR1 SQVTM, CDR2 ANQGSEA. The CDR3 loop spans 16 amino acids. V gave up 6 bases and J gave up 3 bases, with 21 bases separating them. The chain's CDR3 is CSVGGDFRLNYNEQFF. The CDR3 DNA sequence: TGCAGCGTCGGAGGGGACTTCCGACTAAACTACAATGAGCAGTTCTTC.

This chain uses TRBV7-2 with TRBJ1-3, with 9 bases identical to TRBD1. CDR3 size: 15 residues. V gave up 4 bases and J gave up 4 bases; unmatched junction bases: 5. The germline V gene encodes CDR1 SGHTA and CDR2 FQGNSA. The CDR3 here is CASSSRTGAGNTIYF. CDR3 coding DNA: TGTGCCAGCAGCTCGCGGACAGGGGCAGGAAACACCATATATTTT.

The V and J genes are TRBV3-1 and TRBJ1-6; tentatively, D is TRBD1 (6 bases). V lost 5 bases to trimming and J lost 10 bases, with 15 bases between them. CDR1 is LGHDT and CDR2 is YNNKEL in the germline V gene (reference sequence). The CDR3 runs 14 residues. The CDR3 bases are TGTGCCAGCAGCTCCAACACAGGGCTATCACCCCTCCACTTT. This sequence encodes CASSSNTGLSPLHF.

Many counts were recorded for this clonotype. The genes are TRBV20-1 and TRBJ2-1; 10 bases align to TRBD2. With V trimmed by 3 bases and J by 7 bases, 6 bases remained unmatched. CDR3 length: 14 residues. Germline V gene data show CDR1 as DFQATT and CDR2 as SNEGSKA (reference sequence). CDR3 sequence: CSASPGAGGNEQFF. The CDR3 bases are TGCAGTGCTAGCCCTGGAGCGGGGGGGAATGAGCAGTTCTTC.

The chain has TRBV7-2 and TRBJ2-7; weak D call: TRBD1 (6 bases). The CDR3 has 15 residues. CDR1 and CDR2 from the germline V gene are SGHTA and FQGNSA. V was pared by 7 bases and J by 0 bases, with 16 bases between. CDR3 coding DNA: TGTGCCAGCAAGGTGGACAGTTCCTTCTCCTACGAGCAGTACTTC. This codes for CASKVDSSFSYEQYF.

The chain joins TRBV19 to TRBJ1-1; 7 bases align to TRBD1. V was clipped by 8 bases and J by 2 bases; unmatched bases: 11. The germline CDR1 and CDR2 sequences are LNHDA and SQIVND (reference sequence). The CDR3 is 15 amino acids. CDR3 sequence reads: CASQSPDRSNTEAFF. The CDR3 DNA sequence: TGTGCCAGTCAGAGCCCGGACAGGAGTAACACTGAAGCTTTCTTT.

V and J are TRBV18 and TRBJ2-1; D remains ambiguous. The V and J ends lost 5 bases and 8 bases respectively, with 13 bases between them. This CDR3 spans 13 amino acids. In germline, CDR1 is KGHSH, CDR2 LQKENI. CDR3 loop: CASSSKGKDEQFF. The CDR3 DNA is TGTGCCAGCTCATCCAAGGGTAAGGATGAGCAGTTCTTC.

This clonotype was observed a few times. The rearrangement joins TRBV7-2 to TRBJ2-5, with a weak D call TRBD2 (5 bases). CDR1 is SGHTA, CDR2 FQGNSA, per germline. This CDR3 is 16 amino acids long. V was clipped by 3 bases and J by 3 bases, with 17 bases between them. Here the CDR3 reads CASSFSVALLKETQYF. DNA for the CDR3: TGTGCCAGCAGCTTTTCGGTAGCGTTATTAAAAGAGACCCAGTACTTC. The whole variable domain, filled in from reference TRBV7-2 and TRBJ2-5, reads GAGVSQSPSNKVTEKGKDVELRCDPISGHTALYWYRQSLGQGLEFLIYFQGNSAPDKSGLPSDRFSAERTGGSVSTLTIQRTQQEDSAVYLCASSFSVALLKETQYFGPGTRLLVL.

There are many counts of this clonotype. The V and J genes are TRBV12-3 or TRBV12-4 and TRBJ1-1; TRBD1 might be the D (5 bases). Deletions cut 6 bases from V and 1 base from J, with 9 bases between. This CDR3 spans 13 amino acids. The CDR3 DNA follows: TGTGCCAGCAGCCGGGGGGGGAACACTGAAGCTTTCTTT. Translation: CASSRGGNTEAFF.

This clonotype was seen more than once but under ten times. The chain couples TRBV4-1 to TRBJ2-4; weak D call: TRBD1 (7 bases). This CDR3 is 17 amino acids long. Germline V lookup: CDR1 MGHRA, CDR2 YSYEKL. V was shortened by 1 base and J by 3 bases, with 16 bases between the two germline ends. CDR3 region: CASSQVINRGGKNIQYF. In DNA, the CDR3 is TGCGCCAGCAGCCAAGTAATAAACAGGGGAGGCAAAAACATTCAGTACTTC.

This chain links TRBV7-9 with TRBJ2-2; 9 nucleotides match TRBD1. The ends lost 5 bases at V and 1 base at J; junction bases unmatched: 11. The length of the CDR3 is 18 residues. The germline V gene encodes CDR1 SEHNR and CDR2 FQNEAQ (reference sequence). CDR3 coding DNA: TGTGCCAGCAGCCCAGCCGCCACAGGGGGCGGGAACACCGGGGAGCTGTTTTTT. Its protein is CASSPAATGGGNTGELFF.

In its sample, this clonotype was seen a few times. The V gene is TRBV20-1, the J gene TRBJ1-2; weak D call: TRBD1 (5 bases). The V gene's germline CDR1 is DFQATT and CDR2 SNEGSKA (reference sequence). This CDR3 comprises 15 residues. Trimming removed 1 base from V and 7 bases from J, with 19 bases in between. This CDR3 reads CSARVWQGHSGGYTF. The CDR3 nucleotides read TGCAGTGCTAGAGTTTGGCAGGGTCATTCGGGTGGCTACACCTTC.

The CDR3 sequence is CASRRGRVFNKPQHF. The DNA for the CDR3 is TGTGCCAGTCGAAGAGGGCGTGTGTTTAACAAGCCCCAGCATTTT. The chain couples TRBV28 to TRBJ1-5; D gene ambiguous. The V end lost 9 bases, the J end lost 8 bases, and 23 bases lay between the germline ends. This CDR3 is built from 15 residues. The germline V gene encodes CDR1 MDHEN and CDR2 SYDVKM. The full variable domain, with the rest looked up from reference TRBV28 and TRBJ1-5, is DVKVTQSSRYLVKRTGEKVFLECVQDMDHENMFWYRQDPGLGLRLIYFSYDVKMKEKGDIPEGYSVSREKKERFSLILESASTNQTSMYLCASRRGRVFNKPQHFGDGTRLSIL.